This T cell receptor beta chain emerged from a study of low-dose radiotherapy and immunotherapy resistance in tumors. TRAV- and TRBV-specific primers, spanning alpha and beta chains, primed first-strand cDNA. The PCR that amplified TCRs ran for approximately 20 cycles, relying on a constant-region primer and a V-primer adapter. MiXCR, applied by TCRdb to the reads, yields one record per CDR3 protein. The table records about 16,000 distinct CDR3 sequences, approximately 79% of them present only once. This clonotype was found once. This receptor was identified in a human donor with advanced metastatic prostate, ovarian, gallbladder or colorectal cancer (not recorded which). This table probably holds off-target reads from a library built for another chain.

The CDR3 DNA reads as TGTGCCAGCAGTTCGGGACCGGGGACCGGGGAGCTGTTTTTT. Translating it yields CASSSGPGTGELFF. The J gene is TRBJ2-2, the V gene TRBV6-1, with D perhaps TRBD1 or TRBD2 (5 bases each). There are 14 residues in the CDR3. CDR1 is MNHNS, CDR2 SASEGT, per germline. Trimming pared 5 bases from V and 5 bases from J, leaving 12 bases between.